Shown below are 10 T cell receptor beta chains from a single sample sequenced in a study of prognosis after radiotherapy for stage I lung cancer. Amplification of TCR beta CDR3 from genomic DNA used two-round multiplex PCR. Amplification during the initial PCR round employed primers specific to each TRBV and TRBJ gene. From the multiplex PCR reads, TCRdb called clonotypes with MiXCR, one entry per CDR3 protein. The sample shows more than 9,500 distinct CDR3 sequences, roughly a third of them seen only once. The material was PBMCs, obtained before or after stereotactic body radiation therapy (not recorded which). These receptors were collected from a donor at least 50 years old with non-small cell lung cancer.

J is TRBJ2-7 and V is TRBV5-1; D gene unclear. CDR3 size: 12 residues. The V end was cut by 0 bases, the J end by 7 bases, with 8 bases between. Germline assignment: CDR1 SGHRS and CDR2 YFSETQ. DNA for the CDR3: TGCGCCAGCAGCTTGGGTCAGGAGGAGCAGTACTTC. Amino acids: CASSLGQEEQYF.

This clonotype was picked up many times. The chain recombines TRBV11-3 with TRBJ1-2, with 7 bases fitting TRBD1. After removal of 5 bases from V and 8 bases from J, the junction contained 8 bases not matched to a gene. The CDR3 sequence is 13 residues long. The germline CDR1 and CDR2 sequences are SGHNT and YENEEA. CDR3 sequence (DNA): TGTGCCAGCAGCGCCCGACAGGGCCAGGGCTACACCTTC. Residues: CASSARQGQGYTF.

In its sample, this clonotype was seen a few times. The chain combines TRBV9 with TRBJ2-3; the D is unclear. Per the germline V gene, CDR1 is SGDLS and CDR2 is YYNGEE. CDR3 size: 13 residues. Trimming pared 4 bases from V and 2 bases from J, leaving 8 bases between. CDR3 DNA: TGTGCCAGCAGCCTCGACCCCACAGATACGCAGTATTTT. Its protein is CASSLDPTDTQYF. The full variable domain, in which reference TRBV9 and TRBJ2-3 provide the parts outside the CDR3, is DSGVTQTPKHLITATGQRVTLRCSPRSGDLSVYWYQQSLDQGLQFLIQYYNGEERAKGNILERFSAQQFPDLHSELNLSSLELGDSALYFCASSLDPTDTQYFGPGTRLTVL.

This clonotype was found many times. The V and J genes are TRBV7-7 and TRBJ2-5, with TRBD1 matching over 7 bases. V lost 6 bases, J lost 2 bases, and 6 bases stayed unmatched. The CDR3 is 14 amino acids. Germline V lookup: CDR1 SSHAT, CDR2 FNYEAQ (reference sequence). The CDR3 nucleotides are TGTGCCAGCAGTCCTGACAGGGTTCAAGAGACCCAGTACTTC. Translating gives CASSPDRVQETQYF.

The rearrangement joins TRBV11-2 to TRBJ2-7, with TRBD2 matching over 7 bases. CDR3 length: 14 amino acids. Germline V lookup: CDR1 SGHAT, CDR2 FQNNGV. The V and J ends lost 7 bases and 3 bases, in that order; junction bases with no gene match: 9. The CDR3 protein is CASKLAEIDYEQYF. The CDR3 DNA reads TGTGCCAGCAAGCTAGCGGAGATTGACTACGAGCAGTACTTC.

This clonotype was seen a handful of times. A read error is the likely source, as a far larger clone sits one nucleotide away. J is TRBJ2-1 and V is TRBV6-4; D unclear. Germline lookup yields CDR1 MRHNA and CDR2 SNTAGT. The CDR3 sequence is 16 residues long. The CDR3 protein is CASSYSSHLSGNEQFF. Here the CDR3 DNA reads TGTGCCAGCAGTTACTCCAGTCACCTCTCGGGCAATGAGCAGTTCTTC.

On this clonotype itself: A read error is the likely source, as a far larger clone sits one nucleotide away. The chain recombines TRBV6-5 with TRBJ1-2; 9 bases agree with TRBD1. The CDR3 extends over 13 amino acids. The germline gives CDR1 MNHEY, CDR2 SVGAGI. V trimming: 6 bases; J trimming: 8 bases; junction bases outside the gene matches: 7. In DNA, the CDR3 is TGTGCCAGCAGGCTACAGGGGGCGAGCGGCTACACCTTC. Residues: CASRLQGASGYTF.

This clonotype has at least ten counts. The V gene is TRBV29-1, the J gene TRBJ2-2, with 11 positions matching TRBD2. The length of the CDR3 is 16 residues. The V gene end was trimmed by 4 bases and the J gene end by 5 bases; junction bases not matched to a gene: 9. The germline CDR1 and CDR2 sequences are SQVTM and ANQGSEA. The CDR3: CSVVNSGRAGTGELFF. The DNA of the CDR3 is TGCAGCGTTGTGAATAGCGGGAGGGCCGGGACCGGGGAGCTGTTTTTT.

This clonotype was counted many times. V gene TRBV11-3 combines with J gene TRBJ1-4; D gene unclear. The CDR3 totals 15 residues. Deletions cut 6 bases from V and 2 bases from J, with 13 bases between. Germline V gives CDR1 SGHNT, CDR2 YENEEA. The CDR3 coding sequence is TGTGCCAGCAGACCCGGAGACGGGACTAATGAAAAACTGTTTTTT. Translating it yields CASRPGDGTNEKLFF.

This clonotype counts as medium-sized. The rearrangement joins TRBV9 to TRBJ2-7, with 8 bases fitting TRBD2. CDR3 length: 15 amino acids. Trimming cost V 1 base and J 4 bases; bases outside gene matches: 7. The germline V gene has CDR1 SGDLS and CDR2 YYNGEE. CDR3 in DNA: TGTGCCAGCAGCGTACCAGGCAGCGGGAGATACGAGCAGTACTTC. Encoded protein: CASSVPGSGRYEQYF.